The 13 T cell receptor beta chains below all came from one sample that was sequenced in a study of resident and recirculating memory T cells in vitiligo. TCRdb keeps only in-frame clones here, not all; method: immunoSEQ multiplex PCR. The sample holds tens of thousands of clones, 92% seen once. The material sequenced was blood. Receptors were obtained from a male donor with vitiligo.

V is TRBV4-2 and J is TRBJ1-1, with TRBD1 matching over 8 bases. CDR1 LGHNA and CDR2 YNFKEQ come from the germline V gene. The CDR3 spans 15 residues. J gave up 6 bases and V 0 bases, and 6 bases lay outside the gene matches. In nucleotides, the CDR3 is TGTGCCAGCAGCCAAGATGGCCAGGGGGCTCCTGAAGCTTTCTTT. Translation gives CASSQDGQGAPEAFF.

CDR3 loop: CSANTLVNTEAFF. The CDR3 DNA is TGCAGCGCAAATACTTTAGTTAACACTGAAGCTTTCTTT. V usage is TRBV29-1 and J usage is TRBJ1-1; no clear D. The V gene's germline CDR1 is SQVTM and CDR2 ANQGSEA. CDR3 length equals 13 residues. Deletions cut 7 bases from V and 2 bases from J, with 14 bases between.

The V and J genes are TRBV5-1 and TRBJ1-1; 7 bases are shared with TRBD1. Germline CDR1 reads SGHRS; CDR2 reads YFSETQ. CDR3 size: 15 residues. V was pared by 3 bases and J by 1 base, with 6 bases of the junction left unmatched. This chain's CDR3 is CASSSRQGGNTEAFF. In DNA, the CDR3 is TGCGCCAGCAGCTCGCGACAGGGAGGGAACACTGAAGCTTTCTTT.

The chain joins TRBV30 to TRBJ1-2, with 9 bases fitting TRBD1. This CDR3 region has 18 residues. From germline, CDR1 is GTSNPN and CDR2 SVGIG (reference sequence). V lost 3 bases, J lost 4 bases, and 18 bases stayed unmatched. CDR3 in DNA: TGTGCCTGGAGAGAGATAGACAGGGGGAGCTCAATCCTCTATGGCTACACCTTC. Protein: CAWREIDRGSSILYGYTF.

The genes are TRBV7-3 and TRBJ2-3; TRBD2 might be the D (6 bases). Germline V gives CDR1 SGHTA, CDR2 FQGTGA. Trimming pared 3 bases from V and 2 bases from J, leaving 9 bases between. CDR3 length equals 14 residues. CDR3 coding DNA: TGTGCCAGCAGCTTTAGCGGAATCACAGATACGCAGTATTTT. It yields the protein CASSFSGITDTQYF.

V and J are TRBV9 and TRBJ2-5, with TRBD2 matching 8 bases. This CDR3 has 15 amino acids. Germline V CDR1 and CDR2: SGDLS, YYNGEE. Losses at the gene ends were 0 bases for V and 2 bases for J; bases not matched to a gene: 3. CDR3 sequence (DNA): TGTGCCAGCAGCGTAGGCGGGAGGCCTCAAGAGACCCAGTACTTC. Amino acid sequence: CASSVGGRPQETQYF.

This chain links TRBV28 with TRBJ1-2, with 7 bases fitting TRBD1. V lost 10 bases and J lost 2; bases outside the gene matches: 7. The length of the CDR3 is 13 residues. Germline values: CDR1 MDHEN, CDR2 SYDVKM. DNA of the CDR3: TGTGCCATCGCCCAGGGGGACAACTATGGCTACACCTTC. It specifies CAIAQGDNYGYTF.

This chain joins TRBV6-5 and TRBJ2-7; 9 nucleotides align to TRBD1. Germline-derived CDR1 and CDR2 are MNHEY and SVGAGI. Germline trimming cut 9 bases from V and 5 bases from J; bases unmatched to any gene: 8. CDR3 length equals 13 residues. CDR3 protein: CASTGQGGHEQYF. In nucleotides, the CDR3 is TGTGCCAGTACGGGACAGGGCGGTCACGAGCAGTACTTC.

V gene TRBV6-5 combines with J gene TRBJ1-2; 11 bases fit TRBD1. CDR1 and CDR2 (germline): MNHEY, SVGAGI. J was trimmed by 2 bases and V by 2 bases; bases with no gene match: 4. The length of the CDR3 is 16 residues. The CDR3 DNA follows: TGTGCCAGCAGTTACCCCAGGACAGGGGGCAACTATGGCTACACCTTC. This codes for CASSYPRTGGNYGYTF.

J is TRBJ1-2 and V is TRBV10-3, with D possibly TRBD1 on 6 matching bases. This CDR3 comprises 17 residues. The germline CDR1 and CDR2 sequences are ENHRY and SYGVKD. With 3 bases removed from V and 3 bases from J, the gap between germline ends came to 20 bases. The CDR3 coding sequence is TGTGCCATCAGTGATCGGGTGGCCGGGACATACGACTATGGCTACACCTTC. Protein sequence: CAISDRVAGTYDYGYTF.

The V call is TRBV10-1, the J call TRBJ1-3, with D perhaps matching TRBD1 (5 bases). Trimming cost V 6 bases and J 5 bases, with 11 bases left between them. The CDR3 has 13 amino acids. Germline-derived CDR1 and CDR2 are WNHNN and SYGVQD (reference sequence). Written as DNA, the CDR3 is TGCGCCAGCAGCCCGCAGGGAAGAAACACCATATATTTT. This gives the protein CASSPQGRNTIYF.

The rearrangement links TRBV19 to TRBJ1-5; no firm D call. The CDR3 has 15 amino acids. Trimming left V 10 bases short and J 4 bases short, with 20 bases between. In germline, CDR1 is LNHDA, CDR2 SQIVND (reference sequence). The CDR3 sequence: CATTGISHPNQPQHF. The CDR3 nucleotides are TGTGCCACAACCGGGATAAGCCACCCTAATCAGCCCCAGCATTTT.

The chain employs TRBV28 and TRBJ2-1, with 8 bases aligning to TRBD2. Trimming at V came to 11 bases and at J to 4 bases, leaving 4 bases not matched to a gene. This CDR3 comprises 12 residues. CDR1 is MDHEN, CDR2 SYDVKM, per germline. In DNA, the CDR3 is TGTGCCTGCACTAGCGGATACAATGAGCAGTTCTTC. Translation: CACTSGYNEQFF. The entire variable domain, with the rest obtained from reference TRBV28 and TRBJ2-1, is as follows: DVKVTQSSRYLVKRTGEKVFLECVQDMDHENMFWYRQDPGLGLRLIYFSYDVKMKEKGDIPEGYSVSREKKERFSLILESASTNQTSMYLCACTSGYNEQFFGPGTRLTVL.